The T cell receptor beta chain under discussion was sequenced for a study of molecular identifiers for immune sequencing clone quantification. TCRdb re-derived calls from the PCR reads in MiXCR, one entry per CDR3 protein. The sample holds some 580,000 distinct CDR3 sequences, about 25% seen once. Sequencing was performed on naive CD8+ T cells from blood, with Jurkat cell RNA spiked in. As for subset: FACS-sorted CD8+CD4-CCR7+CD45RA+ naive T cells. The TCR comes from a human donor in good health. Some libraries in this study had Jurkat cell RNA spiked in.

The CDR3 region has the DNA TGTGCCTGGAGTCAGGGCACCTACGAGCAGTACTTC. Its protein product is CAWSQGTYEQYF. This rearrangement joins TRBV30 to TRBJ2-7, with a tentative D call TRBD1 (5 bases). The CDR3 is 12 residues long. Trimming removed 2 bases from V and 2 bases from J, with 7 bases in between. Germline V lookup: CDR1 GTSNPN, CDR2 SVGIG (reference sequence).